The 20 T cell receptor beta chains below were found in one sample sequenced in a study of cytomegalovirus exposure and HLA in healthy donors (dated 2017 in TCRdb). The library was made by the immunoSEQ multiplex PCR assay. In its TCRdb copy, this immuneACCESS table keeps in-frame sequences only and misses some clones. Where compared with another copy, unresolved V genes explain less than half of these, and the others have no known cause. For this sample the table gives roughly 70,000 clones, of which roughly 96% were detected only once. Approximately 2.5% of the sample is taken by the ten largest. Input material: PBMCs. These receptors originate from a man in his late teens or twenties in good health and CMV-seronegative.

The CDR3 DNA reads as TGTGCCAGCAGCCCCCGACAGGGGTTCCAGCCCCAGCATTTT. Encoded protein: CASSPRQGFQPQHF. The chain couples TRBV7-3 to TRBJ1-5; 8 nucleotides match TRBD1. Germline V gene sequence: CDR1 SGHTA, CDR2 FQGTGA. Trimming took 5 bases from V and 7 from J; bases not matched to a gene: 7. The CDR3 extends over 14 amino acids.

The chain joins TRBV6-5 to TRBJ2-7, with 7 bases identical to TRBD1. V gave up 5 bases and J gave up 5 bases; unmatched junction bases: 9. This CDR3 contains 14 residues. In germline, CDR1 is MNHEY, CDR2 SVGAGI. The CDR3 nucleotides read TGTGCCAGCAGTAGTACAGGGGAGTGGAACGAGCAGTACTTC. Encoded protein: CASSSTGEWNEQYF.

This rearrangement joins TRBV6-6 to TRBJ1-6; 8 bases are a match to TRBD1. The J segment lost 7 bases and the V segment lost 4 bases, leaving 9 bases of the junction unmatched. CDR3 length: 16 amino acids. Germline V gene sequence: CDR1 MNHNY, CDR2 SVGAGI (reference sequence). The CDR3 protein is CASSFSLGQGNSPLHF. The CDR3 DNA follows: TGTGCCAGCAGTTTTTCACTAGGACAGGGAAATTCACCCCTCCACTTT.

The chain couples TRBV5-6 to TRBJ1-2; 9 nucleotides match TRBD1. The germline V gene encodes CDR1 SGHDT and CDR2 YYEEEE. V gave up 3 bases and J gave up 5 bases; unmatched junction bases: 11. This CDR3 region has 16 residues. The CDR3 nucleotides are TGTGCCAGCAGCTCAGCCGGGACAGGGTTTCATTATGGCTACACCTTC. It yields the protein CASSSAGTGFHYGYTF. Full variable domain (missing parts from reference TRBV5-6 and TRBJ1-2): DAGVTQSPTHLIKTRGQQVTLRCSPKSGHDTVSWYQQALGQGPQFIFQYYEEEERQRGNFPDRFSGHQFPNYSSELNVNALLLGDSALYLCASSSAGTGFHYGYTFGSGTRLTVV.

The chain employs TRBV27 and TRBJ2-7, with 10 bases lining up with TRBD1. J was trimmed by 3 bases and V by 5 bases; bases with no gene match: 10. Per the germline V gene, CDR1 is MNHEY and CDR2 is SMNVEV (reference sequence). The CDR3 extends over 16 amino acids. The CDR3 sequence: CASSPLDRDRGYEQYF. DNA of the CDR3: TGTGCCAGCAGTCCCTTGGACCGGGACAGGGGCTACGAGCAGTACTTC.

This clone was counted only a few times. In nucleotides, the CDR3 is TGTGCCAGCAGCCAAGATAACACAGATACGCAGTATTTT. It is translated as CASSQDNTDTQYF. The chain combines TRBV4-2 with TRBJ2-3; D is uncertain. The length of the CDR3 is 13 residues. V lost 0 bases and J 2 bases, leaving 3 bases between the germline ends. Germline assignment: CDR1 LGHNA and CDR2 YNFKEQ.

This sequence joins TRBV5-1 and TRBJ1-1; TRBD1 matches at 7 bases. The V and J ends lost 3 bases and 5 bases, in that order; junction bases with no gene match: 1. Germline V gene sequence: CDR1 SGHRS, CDR2 YFSETQ. This CDR3 has 12 amino acids. In nucleotides, the CDR3 is TGCGCCAGCAGCTCGGACAGGACTGAAGCTTTCTTT. This translates into CASSSDRTEAFF.

A note on this clone: This specimen includes other DNA sequences encoding the same CDR3. The chain recombines TRBV29-1 with TRBJ1-2; 8 bases map to TRBD1. With V trimmed by 6 bases and J by 3 bases, 0 bases remained unmatched. Germline V CDR1 and CDR2: SQVTM, ANQGSEA. This CDR3 comprises 11 residues. The CDR3 here is CSVGQDYGYTF. The CDR3 DNA sequence: TGCAGCGTGGGACAGGACTATGGCTACACCTTC.

The chain is built from TRBV9 and TRBJ2-1; the match to TRBD1 covers 12 bases. Germline CDR1 reads SGDLS; CDR2 reads YYNGEE. With V trimmed by 0 bases and J by 9 bases, 4 bases remained unmatched. The CDR3 covers 15 residues. In nucleotides, the CDR3 is TGTGCCAGCAGCGTAGAGGGACAGGGGGCTATTGAGCAGTTCTTC. It specifies CASSVEGQGAIEQFF.

V is TRBV7-9 and J is TRBJ1-6; D is unclear. Trimming shortened V by 1 base and J by 10 bases, and 5 bases separated the two germline ends. CDR3 length: 12 residues. CDR1 and CDR2 (germline): SEHNR, FQNEAQ (reference sequence). The CDR3 DNA sequence: TGTGCCAGCAGCTTAGGAGAATCACCCCTCCACTTT. Translated, it gives CASSLGESPLHF.

This clone was seen only once. The chain employs TRBV28 and TRBJ1-4; TRBD1 matches at 7 bases. Per germline, CDR1 MDHEN and CDR2 SYDVKM. V lost 11 bases and J lost 5; bases outside the gene matches: 8. The CDR3 covers 13 residues. The CDR3 DNA sequence: TGTGCCTCCGAAGGGGGCCTGAATGAAAAACTGTTTTTT. Encoded protein: CASEGGLNEKLFF.

The chain recombines TRBV11-3 with TRBJ2-1; D not certain. This CDR3 has 12 amino acids. Trimming shortened V by 1 base and J by 6 bases, and 4 bases separated the two germline ends. Germline loops: CDR1 SGHNT, CDR2 YENEEA. CDR3 protein: CASSLGANEQFF. The DNA for the CDR3 is TGTGCCAGCAGCTTAGGGGCCAATGAGCAGTTCTTC.

The V and J genes are TRBV29-1 and TRBJ1-4; 10 bases line up with TRBD1. In germline, CDR1 is SQVTM, CDR2 ANQGSEA. The CDR3 sequence is 14 residues long. Losses at the gene ends were 0 bases for V and 9 bases for J; bases not matched to a gene: 4. DNA of the CDR3: TGCAGCGTTGAAGATGTGACAGGGGGCCAAAAACTGTTTTTT. Translating gives CSVEDVTGGQKLFF.

This clone was observed once. The chain is built from TRBV11-1 and TRBJ2-3; possibly TRBD2 for D (6 bases). V lost 8 bases and J lost 4, with 16 bases in between. This CDR3 comprises 14 residues. Germline CDR1 SGHAT, CDR2 FQDESV (reference sequence). The CDR3 reads CASPWRERSDTQYF. CDR3 nucleotide sequence: TGTGCCAGCCCCTGGAGGGAGAGGTCAGATACGCAGTATTTT.

The chain links TRBV2 to TRBJ1-4; D ambiguous. Germline CDR1 is SNHLY and CDR2 is FYNNEI. Trimming took 6 bases from V and 3 from J, leaving 11 bases between them. The CDR3 is 14 residues long. This CDR3 is CASRKSEANEKLFF. The CDR3, as DNA: TGTGCCAGCAGGAAATCTGAGGCTAATGAAAAACTGTTTTTT. The full variable domain, in which reference TRBV2 and TRBJ1-4 provide the parts outside the CDR3, is EPEVTQTPSHQVTQMGQEVILRCVPISNHLYFYWYRQILGQKVEFLVSFYNNEISEKSEIFDDQFSVERPDGSNFTLKIRSTKLEDSAMYFCASRKSEANEKLFFGSGTQLSVL.

The CDR3 spells CASSDYSNTEAFF. Written as DNA, the CDR3 is TGTGCCAGCTCCGACTATTCGAACACTGAAGCTTTCTTT. The chain recombines TRBV11-2 with TRBJ1-1; D not certain. The CDR3 is made up of 13 amino acids. Germline V CDR1 and CDR2: SGHAT, FQNNGV. Trimming left V 8 bases short and J 1 base short, with 11 bases between.

J is TRBJ1-2 and V is TRBV7-2; tentatively, D is TRBD1 (5 bases). The CDR3 runs to 14 residues. The germline gives CDR1 SGHTA, CDR2 FQGNSA. V was cut by 2 bases and J by 5 bases, with 12 bases left in between. CDR3 bases: TGTGCCAGCAGCTTATGGGTGCGGGGGTATGGCTACACCTTC. Its translation: CASSLWVRGYGYTF.

CDR3 in amino acids: CASSEEVEDRGFYEQYF. In DNA, the CDR3 is TGTGCCAGCAGTGAAGAAGTGGAGGACAGGGGGTTTTACGAGCAGTACTTC. The rearrangement joins TRBV6-1 to TRBJ2-7; 10 bases are a match to TRBD1. This CDR3 contains 17 residues. V lost 1 base and J lost 4; bases outside the gene matches: 10. Germline assignment: CDR1 MNHNS and CDR2 SASEGT.

This sequence joins TRBV11-2 and TRBJ1-5; D unresolved. The V gene's germline CDR1 is SGHAT and CDR2 FQNNGV. The CDR3 loop spans 14 amino acids. V lost 4 bases and J 2 bases, leaving 9 bases between the germline ends. The CDR3 bases are TGTGCCAGCAGCTCCGGGCGGGGCAATCAGCCCCAGCATTTT. Translating gives CASSSGRGNQPQHF.

The chain joins TRBV6-5 to TRBJ2-7, with D perhaps TRBD2 (6 bases). Germline-derived CDR1 and CDR2 are MNHEY and SVGAGI. V gave up 6 bases and J gave up 0 bases, with 12 bases separating them. The CDR3 spans 14 residues. DNA of the CDR3: TGTGCCAGCAGCGCGGGACGGAACTCCTACGAGCAGTACTTC. It encodes CASSAGRNSYEQYF.